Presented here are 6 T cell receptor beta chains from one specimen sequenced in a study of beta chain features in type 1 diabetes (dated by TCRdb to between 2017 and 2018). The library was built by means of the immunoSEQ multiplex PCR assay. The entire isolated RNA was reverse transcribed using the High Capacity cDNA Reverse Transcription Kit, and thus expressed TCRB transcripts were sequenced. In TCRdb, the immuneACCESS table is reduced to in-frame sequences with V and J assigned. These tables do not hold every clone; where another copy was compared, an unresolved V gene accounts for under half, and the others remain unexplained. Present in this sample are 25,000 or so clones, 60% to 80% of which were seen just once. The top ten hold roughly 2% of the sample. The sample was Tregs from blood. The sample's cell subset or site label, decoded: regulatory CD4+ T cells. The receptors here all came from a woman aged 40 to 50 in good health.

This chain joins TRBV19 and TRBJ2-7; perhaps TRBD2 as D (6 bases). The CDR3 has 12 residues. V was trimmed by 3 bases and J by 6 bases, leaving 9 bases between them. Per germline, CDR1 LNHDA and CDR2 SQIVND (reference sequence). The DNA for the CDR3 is TGTGCCAGTAGTATCCGGGGAGGCGAGCAGTACTTC. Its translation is CASSIRGGEQYF.

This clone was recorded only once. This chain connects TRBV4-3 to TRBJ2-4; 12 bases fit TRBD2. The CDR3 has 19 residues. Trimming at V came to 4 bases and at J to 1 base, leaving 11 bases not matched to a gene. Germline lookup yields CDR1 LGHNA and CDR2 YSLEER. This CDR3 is CASSLRLAGATDAKNIQYF. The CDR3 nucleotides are TGCGCCAGCAGCCTAAGACTAGCGGGGGCCACTGACGCCAAAAACATTCAGTACTTC.

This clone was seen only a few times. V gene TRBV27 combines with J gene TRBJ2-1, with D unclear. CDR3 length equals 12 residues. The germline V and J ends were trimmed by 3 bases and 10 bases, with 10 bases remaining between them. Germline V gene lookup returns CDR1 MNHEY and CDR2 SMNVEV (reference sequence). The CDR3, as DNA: TGTGCCAGCAGTTTCTCCCTTCGGGAGCAGTTCTTC. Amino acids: CASSFSLREQFF.

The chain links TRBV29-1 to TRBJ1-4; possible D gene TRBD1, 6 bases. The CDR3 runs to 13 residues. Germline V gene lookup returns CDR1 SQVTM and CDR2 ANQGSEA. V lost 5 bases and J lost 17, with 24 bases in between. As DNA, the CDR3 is TGCAGCGTTTCCCCAGGGGAGAAAACGGCGATTTTTTTT. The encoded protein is CSVSPGEKTAIFF.

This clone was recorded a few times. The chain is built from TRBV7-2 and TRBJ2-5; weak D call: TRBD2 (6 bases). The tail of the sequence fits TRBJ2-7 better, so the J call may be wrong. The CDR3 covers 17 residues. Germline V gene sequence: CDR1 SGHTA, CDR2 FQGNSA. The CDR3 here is CASSPRGSGSARGEQYF. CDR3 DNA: TGTGCCAGCAGCCCTCGGGGGAGTGGGTCAGCTCGGGGCGAGCAGTACTTC.

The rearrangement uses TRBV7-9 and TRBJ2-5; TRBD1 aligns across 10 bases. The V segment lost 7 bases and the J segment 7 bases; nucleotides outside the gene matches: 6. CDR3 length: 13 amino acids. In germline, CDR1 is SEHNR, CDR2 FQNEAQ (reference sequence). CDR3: CASNPGTGVTQYF. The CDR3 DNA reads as TGTGCCAGCAACCCCGGGACAGGGGTGACCCAGTACTTC. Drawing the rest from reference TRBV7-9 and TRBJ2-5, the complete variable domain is DTGVSQNPRHKITKRGQNVTFRCDPISEHNRLYWYRQTLGQGPEFLTYFQNEAQLEKSRLLSDRFSAERPKGSFSTLEIQRTEQGDSAMYLCASNPGTGVTQYFGPGTRLLVL.